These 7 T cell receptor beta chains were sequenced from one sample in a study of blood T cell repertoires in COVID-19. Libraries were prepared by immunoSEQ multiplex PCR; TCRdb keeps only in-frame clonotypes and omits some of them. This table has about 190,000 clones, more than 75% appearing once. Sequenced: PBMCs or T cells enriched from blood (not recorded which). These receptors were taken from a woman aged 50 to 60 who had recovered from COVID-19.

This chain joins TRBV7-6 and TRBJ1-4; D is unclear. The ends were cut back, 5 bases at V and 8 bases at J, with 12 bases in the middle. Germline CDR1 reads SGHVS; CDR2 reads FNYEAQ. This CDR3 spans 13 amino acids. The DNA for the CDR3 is TGTGCCAGCAGCGGTCGAAGGGAGGAAAAACTGTTTTTT. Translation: CASSGRREEKLFF.

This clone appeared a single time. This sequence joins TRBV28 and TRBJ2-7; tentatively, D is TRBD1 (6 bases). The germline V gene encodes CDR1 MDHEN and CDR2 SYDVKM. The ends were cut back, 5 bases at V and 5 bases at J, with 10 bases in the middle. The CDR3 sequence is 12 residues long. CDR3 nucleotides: TGTGCCAGCAGTACAAACAGGGACGAGCAGTACTTC. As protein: CASSTNRDEQYF.

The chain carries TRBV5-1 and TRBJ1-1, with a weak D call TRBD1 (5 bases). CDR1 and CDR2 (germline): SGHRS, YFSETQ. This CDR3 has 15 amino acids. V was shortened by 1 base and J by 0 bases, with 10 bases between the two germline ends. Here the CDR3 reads CASSLRSGLNTEAFF. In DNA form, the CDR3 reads TGCGCCAGCAGCTTGAGGTCAGGGCTGAACACTGAAGCTTTCTTT.

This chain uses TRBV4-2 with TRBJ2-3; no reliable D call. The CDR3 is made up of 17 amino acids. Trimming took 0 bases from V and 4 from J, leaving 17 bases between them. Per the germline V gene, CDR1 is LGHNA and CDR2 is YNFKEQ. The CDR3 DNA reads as TGTGCCAGCAGCCAAGATCCCCCTAGAATGGGTCCAGATACGCAGTATTTT. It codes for CASSQDPPRMGPDTQYF.

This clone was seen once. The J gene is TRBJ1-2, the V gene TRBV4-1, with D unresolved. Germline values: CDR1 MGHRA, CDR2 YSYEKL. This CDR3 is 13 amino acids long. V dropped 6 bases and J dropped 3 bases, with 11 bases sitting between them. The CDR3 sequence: CASRPDSYYGYTF. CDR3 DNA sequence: TGCGCCAGCAGACCAGACTCTTACTATGGCTACACCTTC.

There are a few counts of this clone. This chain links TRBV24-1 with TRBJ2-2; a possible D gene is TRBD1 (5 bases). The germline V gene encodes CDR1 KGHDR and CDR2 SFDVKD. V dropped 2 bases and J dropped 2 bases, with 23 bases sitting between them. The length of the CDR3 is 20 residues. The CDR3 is CATSDSLWQGFRPNTGELFF. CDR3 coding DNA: TGTGCCACCAGTGATTCGTTATGGCAGGGTTTTCGACCTAACACCGGGGAGCTGTTTTTT.

CDR3: CASSLVGSGRAVDIQYF. As DNA, the CDR3 is TGCGCCAGCAGCTTGGTGGGTAGCGGGAGGGCCGTGGACATTCAGTACTTC. The chain links TRBV5-1 to TRBJ2-4; 11 positions match TRBD2. V dropped 0 bases and J dropped 8; count of bases not matched to a gene: 10. The CDR3 sequence is 17 residues long. Germline-derived CDR1 and CDR2 are SGHRS and YFSETQ.